These 18 T cell receptor beta chains were all obtained from the same sample, sequenced in a study of cytomegalovirus exposure and HLA in healthy donors. The assay was immunoSEQ multiplex PCR, and TCRdb's table has in-frame clones only and misses some. The table records some 110,000 clones, around 86% of them present only once. Sequencing was performed on PBMCs. These receptors all come from a man in his late teens or twenties in good health and CMV-seronegative.

J is TRBJ2-2 and V is TRBV28; 9 nucleotides align to TRBD2. With V trimmed by 3 bases and J by 4 bases, 3 bases remained unmatched. The CDR3 extends over 15 amino acids. CDR1 is MDHEN, CDR2 SYDVKM, per germline. The CDR3 DNA sequence: TGTGCCAGCAGTTTGCGCGGGAGGGCCACCGGGGAGCTGTTTTTT. Amino acids: CASSLRGRATGELFF.

This clone has just one count. This chain uses TRBV5-1 with TRBJ2-1, with 8 bases lining up with TRBD2. Germline CDR1 is SGHRS and CDR2 is YFSETQ. J lost 8 bases, V lost 4 bases, and 8 bases had no gene match. This CDR3 has 14 amino acids. CDR3 nucleotides: TGCGCCAGCAGCCCCCTCAGCGGGGGCGATGAGCAGTTCTTC. This codes for CASSPLSGGDEQFF.

The rearrangement joins TRBV19 to TRBJ1-6; possible D gene TRBD1, 6 bases. CDR1 and CDR2 from the germline V gene are LNHDA and SQIVND (reference sequence). V shed 6 bases and J shed 10 bases, with 16 bases lying between them. The CDR3 length is 14 residues. The DNA for the CDR3 is TGTGCCAGTAGCCCGGGACATGGTGGATCACCCCTCCACTTT. It translates to CASSPGHGGSPLHF.

This clone was detected once. The chain joins TRBV5-5 to TRBJ1-6; D unclear. Germline V lookup: CDR1 SGHKS, CDR2 YYEKEE (reference sequence). CDR3 size: 14 residues. V was shortened by 5 bases and J by 9 bases, with 15 bases between the two germline ends. The DNA of the CDR3 is TGTGCCAGCAGGGACCTCGGGATTGCTTCACCCCTCCACTTT. It specifies CASRDLGIASPLHF.

The chain carries TRBV30 and TRBJ2-7; TRBD1 agrees at 10 bases. The V gene end was trimmed by 1 base and the J gene end by 5 bases; junction bases not matched to a gene: 2. The CDR3 runs 13 residues. Germline CDR1 and CDR2: GTSNPN and SVGIG (reference sequence). The CDR3 nucleotides are TGTGCCTGGAGTGCGGGACAGGGGAACGAGCAGTACTTC. Residues: CAWSAGQGNEQYF.

This sequence joins TRBV27 and TRBJ2-7, with 7 positions matching TRBD1. This CDR3 is built from 15 residues. CDR1 MNHEY and CDR2 SMNVEV come from the germline V gene (reference sequence). V dropped 5 bases and J dropped 1; count of bases not matched to a gene: 8. The CDR3: CASSQTGVVSYEQYF. CDR3 in DNA: TGTGCCAGCAGTCAAACAGGGGTGGTATCCTACGAGCAGTACTTC.

The chain uses TRBV5-6 and TRBJ2-2; TRBD2 matches at 14 bases. CDR1 and CDR2 (germline): SGHDT, YYEEEE. Germline trimming cut 5 bases from V and 5 bases from J; bases unmatched to any gene: 8. The CDR3 loop spans 17 amino acids. CDR3 bases: TGTGCCAGCAGTACCGGGACTAGCGGGAGTAGGACCGGGGAGCTGTTTTTT. It is translated as CASSTGTSGSRTGELFF.

The genes are TRBV5-1 and TRBJ2-3; weak D call: TRBD1 (5 bases). From germline, CDR1 is SGHRS and CDR2 YFSETQ. There are 18 residues in the CDR3. Trimming took off 3 bases at V and 6 bases at J, with 26 bases between the two ends. CDR3 DNA sequence: TGCGCCAGCAGCTCCGGCAGGGTCACAACCACTTCATTTGATACGCAGTATTTT. Translated: CASSSGRVTTTSFDTQYF.

The chain couples TRBV19 to TRBJ2-7; the D is unclear. CDR1 is LNHDA and CDR2 is SQIVND in the germline V gene (reference sequence). The CDR3 is 14 amino acids. Trimming cost V 2 bases and J 4 bases, with 12 bases left between them. The CDR3 loop is CASSISLERYEQYF. CDR3 DNA: TGTGCCAGTAGTATATCTTTGGAGAGGTACGAGCAGTACTTC.

V gene TRBV5-4 combines with J gene TRBJ1-1, with a weak D call TRBD1 (6 bases). Trimming left V 0 bases short and J 1 base short, with 13 bases between. CDR3 length equals 16 residues. Germline V CDR1 and CDR2: SGHNT, YYREEE (reference sequence). CDR3 amino acids: CASSLEPSRGNTEAFF. DNA of the CDR3: TGTGCCAGCAGCTTGGAACCGTCCAGGGGGAACACTGAAGCTTTCTTT. The full variable domain, its missing parts supplied by reference TRBV5-4 and TRBJ1-1, is ETGVTQSPTHLIKTRGQQVTLRCSSQSGHNTVSWYQQALGQGPQFIFQYYREEENGRGNFPPRFSGLQFPNYSSELNVNALELDDSALYLCASSLEPSRGNTEAFFGQGTRLTVV.

The rearrangement links TRBV19 to TRBJ2-7; unclear D gene. The germline V gene encodes CDR1 LNHDA and CDR2 SQIVND (reference sequence). This CDR3 contains 12 residues. V lost 5 bases, J lost 6 bases, and 11 bases lay in between. CDR3: CASSFRVGEQYF. CDR3 bases: TGTGCCAGTAGTTTTCGGGTTGGCGAGCAGTACTTC. Full variable domain (rest looked up from reference TRBV19 and TRBJ2-7): DGGITQSPKYLFRKEGQNVTLSCEQNLNHDAMYWYRQDPGQGLRLIYYSQIVNDFQKGDIAEGYSVSREKKESFPLTVTSAQKNPTAFYLCASSFRVGEQYFGPGTRLTVT.

This clone has just a few counts. CDR3 sequence reads: CASSLQGELFF. For the CDR3, the DNA is TGCGCCAGCAGCTTACAGGGGGAACTGTTTTTT. The chain joins TRBV5-1 to TRBJ1-4; 8 bases line up with TRBD1. J was trimmed by 12 bases and V by 2 bases; bases with no gene match: 0. The CDR3 length is 11 residues. In germline, CDR1 is SGHRS, CDR2 YFSETQ. The full variable domain, rest sourced from reference TRBV5-1 and TRBJ1-4, is KAGVTQTPRYLIKTRGQQVTLSCSPISGHRSVSWYQQTPGQGLQFLFEYFSETQRNKGNFPGRFSGRQFSNSRSEMNVSTLELGDSALYLCASSLQGELFFGSGTQLSVL.

This clone has only a few counts. The V call is TRBV12-5, the J call TRBJ2-7; D is unresolved. The CDR3 sequence is 12 residues long. The V gene's germline CDR1 is LGHNT and CDR2 FRNRAP. The V end lost 1 base, the J end lost 7 bases, and 8 bases lay between the germline ends. The CDR3 DNA follows: TGTGCTAGTGGTTTGGCGGTCTGGGAGCAGTACTTC. This codes for CASGLAVWEQYF.

The chain joins TRBV6-4 to TRBJ1-5, with D hard to call. The CDR3 loop spans 13 amino acids. Germline V gives CDR1 MRHNA, CDR2 SNTAGT. V gave up 5 bases and J gave up 0 bases, with 5 bases separating them. In nucleotides, the CDR3 is TGTGCCAGCAGTCAGGATAGCAATCAGCCCCAGCATTTT. Protein: CASSQDSNQPQHF.

DNA for the CDR3: TGTGCCAGCAGCTTGGACCCGTCAACGCGTGAGCAGTTCTTC. This gives the protein CASSLDPSTREQFF. The V gene is TRBV5-6, the J gene TRBJ2-1; D is unclear. CDR3 size: 14 residues. Per germline, CDR1 SGHDT and CDR2 YYEEEE. Between the trimmed V and J ends, which lost 0 bases and 9 bases, there was a span of 13 bases.

The chain joins TRBV30 to TRBJ2-1; 8 nucleotides align to TRBD2. The CDR3 contains 14 residues. V lost 5 bases, J lost 4 bases, and 7 bases stayed unmatched. In germline, CDR1 is GTSNPN, CDR2 SVGIG (reference sequence). CDR3 coding DNA: TGTGCCTGGCTGGCGAGCGGGAGTTACAATGAGCAGTTCTTC. It codes for CAWLASGSYNEQFF.

The genes are TRBV28 and TRBJ1-2; maybe TRBD1 (6 bases). The ends were cut back, 2 bases at V and 4 bases at J, with 14 bases in the middle. This CDR3 spans 15 amino acids. From germline, CDR1 is MDHEN and CDR2 SYDVKM. In DNA form, the CDR3 reads TGTGCCAGCAGTTTAGGGCAGGGGATTCGCTATGGCTACACCTTC. Translated: CASSLGQGIRYGYTF.

The chain joins TRBV5-1 to TRBJ2-7; no clear D. Germline CDR1 reads SGHRS; CDR2 reads YFSETQ. The CDR3 length is 13 residues. Deletions cut 0 bases from V and 6 bases from J, with 10 bases between. The CDR3 spells CASSLDGSGEQYF. The CDR3 DNA sequence: TGCGCCAGCAGCTTGGACGGGTCCGGCGAGCAGTACTTC.